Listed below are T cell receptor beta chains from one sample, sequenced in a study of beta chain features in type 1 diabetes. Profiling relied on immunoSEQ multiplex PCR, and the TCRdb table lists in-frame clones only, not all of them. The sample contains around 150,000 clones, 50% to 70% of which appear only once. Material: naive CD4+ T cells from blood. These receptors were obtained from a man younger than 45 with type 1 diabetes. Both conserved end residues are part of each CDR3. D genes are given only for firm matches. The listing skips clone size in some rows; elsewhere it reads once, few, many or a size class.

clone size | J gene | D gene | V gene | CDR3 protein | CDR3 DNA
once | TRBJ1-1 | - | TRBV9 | CASSVAGVVTEAFF | TGTGCCAGCAGCGTAGCCGGGGTCGTCACTGAAGCTTTCTTT
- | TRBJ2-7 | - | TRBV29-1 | CSVEDSGATYEQYF | TGCAGCGTTGAAGATTCAGGGGCGACGTACGAGCAGTACTTC
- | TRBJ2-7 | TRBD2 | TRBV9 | CASSVSGGARQYF | TGTGCCAGCAGCGTCAGCGGGGGGGCCCGGCAGTACTTC
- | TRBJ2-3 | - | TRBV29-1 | CSGGTDTQYF | TGCAGCGGCGGCACAGATACGCAGTATTTT
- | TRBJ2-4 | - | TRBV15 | CATSRDHVAKNIQYF | TGTGCCACCAGCAGAGATCACGTAGCCAAAAACATTCAGTACTTC
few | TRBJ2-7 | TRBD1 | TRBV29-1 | CSVAGQDSSYEQYF | TGCAGCGTTGCGGGACAGGATAGCTCCTACGAGCAGTACTTC
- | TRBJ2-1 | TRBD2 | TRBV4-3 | CASSRTLAGARNEQFF | TGCGCCAGCAGCCGAACACTAGCGGGGGCCAGAAATGAGCAGTTCTTC
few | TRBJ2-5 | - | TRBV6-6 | CASERTWGETQYF | TGTGCCAGCGAAAGAACTTGGGGGGAGACCCAGTACTTC
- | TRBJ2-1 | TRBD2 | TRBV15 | CATSRGLAGGYNEQFF | TGTGCCACCAGCAGAGGGCTAGCGGGGGGATACAATGAGCAGTTCTTC
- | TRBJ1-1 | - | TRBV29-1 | CSVGWSTEAFF | TGCAGCGTTGGATGGAGCACTGAAGCTTTCTTT
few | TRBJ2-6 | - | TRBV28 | CASSLSGANVLTF | TGTGCCAGCAGTCTCTCTGGGGCCAACGTCCTGACTTTC
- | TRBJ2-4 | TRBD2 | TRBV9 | CASSTQGTRENIQYF | TGTGCCAGCAGCACTCAGGGGACTAGGGAAAACATTCAGTACTTC
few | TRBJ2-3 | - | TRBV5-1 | CASSFTDTQYF | TGCGCCAGCAGCTTCACAGATACGCAGTATTTT
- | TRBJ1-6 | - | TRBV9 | CASSPRQLNSPLHF | TGTGCCAGCAGCCCAAGACAGCTGAATTCACCCCTCCACTTT
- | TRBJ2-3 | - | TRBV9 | CASSLRGGLTTDTQYF | TGTGCCAGCAGCCTCCGGGGAGGACTCACCACAGATACGCAGTATTTT
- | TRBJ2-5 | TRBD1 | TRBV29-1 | CSATPDRASETQYF | TGCAGCGCTACACCTGACAGGGCGTCAGAGACCCAGTACTTC
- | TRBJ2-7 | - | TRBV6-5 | CASSYRTGSYEQYF | TGTGCCAGCAGTTACAGAACAGGCTCCTACGAGCAGTACTTC
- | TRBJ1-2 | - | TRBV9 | CASSVATQFYGYTF | TGTGCCAGCAGCGTAGCTACACAGTTCTATGGCTACACCTTC
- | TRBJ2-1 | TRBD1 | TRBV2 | CASRDRGAYNEQFF | TGTGCCAGCAGGGACAGGGGGGCCTACAATGAGCAGTTCTTC
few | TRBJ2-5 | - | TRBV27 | CASSLTSGRETQYF | TGTGCCAGCAGTTTAACTTCGGGACGAGAGACCCAGTACTTC
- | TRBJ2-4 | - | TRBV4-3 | CASSRWTDTGNEEKYF | TGCGCCAGCAGCCGATGGACCGATACCGGGAACGAGGAAAAGTACTTC
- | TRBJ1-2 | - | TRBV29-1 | CSVEDPGMGGGYTF | TGCAGCGTTGAAGATCCCGGCATGGGTGGCGGCTACACCTTC
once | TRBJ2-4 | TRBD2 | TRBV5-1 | CASSRTSGIAKNIQYF | TGCGCCAGCAGCCGGACTAGCGGGATAGCCAAAAACATTCAGTACTTC
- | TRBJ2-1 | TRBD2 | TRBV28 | CAAGGSGVYNEQFF | TGTGCCGCCGGGGGTAGCGGGGTATACAATGAGCAGTTCTTC
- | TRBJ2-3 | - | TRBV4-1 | CASSQVGLVGTDTQYF | TGCGCCAGCAGCCAAGTTGGGTTAGTAGGCACAGATACGCAGTATTTT
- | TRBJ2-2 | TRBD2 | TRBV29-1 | CSAGTSNTGELFF | TGCAGCGCGGGGACTAGCAACACCGGGGAGCTGTTTTTT
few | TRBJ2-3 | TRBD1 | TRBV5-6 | CASSQDRGFTDTQYF | TGTGCCAGCAGCCAAGACAGGGGATTCACAGATACGCAGTATTTT
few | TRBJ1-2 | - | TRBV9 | CASSVASYGYTF | TGTGCCAGCAGCGTAGCATCTTATGGCTACACCTTC
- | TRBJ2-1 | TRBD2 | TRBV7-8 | CASSVRDYLYNEQFF | TGTGCCAGCAGCGTCCGGGACTACCTCTACAATGAGCAGTTCTTC
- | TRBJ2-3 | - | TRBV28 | CASSLTQGGDTQYF | TGTGCCAGCAGTTTAACCCAGGGGGGCGATACGCAGTATTTT
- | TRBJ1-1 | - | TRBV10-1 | CASSENRATEAFF | TGCGCCAGCAGTGAGAACAGGGCCACTGAAGCTTTCTTT
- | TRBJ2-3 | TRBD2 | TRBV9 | CASSRTSLGRTDTQYF | TGTGCCAGCAGCCGGACTAGCTTGGGACGCACAGATACGCAGTATTTT
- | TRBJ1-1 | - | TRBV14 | CASSNRHVNTEAFF | TGTGCCAGCAGCAATCGACATGTGAACACTGAAGCTTTCTTT
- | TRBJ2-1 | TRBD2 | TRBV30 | CAWSAHRTSGGYNEQFF | TGTGCCTGGAGTGCCCACCGGACTAGCGGGGGGTACAATGAGCAGTTCTTC
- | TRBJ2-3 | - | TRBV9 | CASSNRQSTQYF | TGTGCCAGCAGCAATAGACAGTCTACGCAGTATTTT
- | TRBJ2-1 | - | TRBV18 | CASSPARANNEQFF | TGTGCCAGCTCACCAGCCCGGGCGAACAATGAGCAGTTCTTC
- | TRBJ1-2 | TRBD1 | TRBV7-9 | CASSLQTGVGYTF | TGTGCCAGCAGCCTTCAGACAGGGGTTGGCTACACCTTC
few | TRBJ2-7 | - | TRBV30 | CAWSVLGILDYEQYF | TGTGCCTGGAGTGTACTGGGGATCCTCGACTACGAGCAGTACTTC
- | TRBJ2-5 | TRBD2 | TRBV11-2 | CASSLDRLAVQETQYF | TGTGCCAGCAGCTTAGATCGACTAGCGGTCCAAGAGACCCAGTACTTC
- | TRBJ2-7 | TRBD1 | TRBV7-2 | CASSPGQGWYEQYF | TGTGCCAGCAGCCCGGGACAGGGCTGGTACGAGCAGTACTTC
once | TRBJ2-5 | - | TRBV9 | CASSVGPGRTQYF | TGTGCCAGCAGCGTAGGTCCCGGACGGACCCAGTACTTC
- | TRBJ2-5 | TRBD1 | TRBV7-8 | CASSGRQGLLETQYF | TGTGCCAGCAGCGGCAGACAGGGATTGTTGGAGACCCAGTACTTC